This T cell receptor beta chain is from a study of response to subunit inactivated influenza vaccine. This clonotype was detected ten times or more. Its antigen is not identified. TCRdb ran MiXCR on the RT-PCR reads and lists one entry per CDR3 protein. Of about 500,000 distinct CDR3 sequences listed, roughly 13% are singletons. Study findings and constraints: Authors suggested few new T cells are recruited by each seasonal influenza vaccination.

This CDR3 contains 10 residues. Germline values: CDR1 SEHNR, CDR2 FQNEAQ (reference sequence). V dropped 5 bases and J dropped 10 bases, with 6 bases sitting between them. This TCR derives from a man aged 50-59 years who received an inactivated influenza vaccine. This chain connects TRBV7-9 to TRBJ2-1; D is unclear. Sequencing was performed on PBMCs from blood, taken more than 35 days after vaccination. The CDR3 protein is CASSPQEQFF. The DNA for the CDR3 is TGTGCCAGCAGCCCTCAGGAGCAGTTCTTC.